This T cell receptor (beta chain) was retrieved from a study of blood T cells in healthy people across ages. Primed by a sample-barcoded 5' primer and a J-beta primer mix, a second PCR proceeded for about 7 to 11 cycles. In TCRdb, the 5' RACE reads were re-called with MiXCR into one record per CDR3 protein. The sample contains more than 1 million distinct CDR3 sequences, roughly 45% of which appear only once. The germline V gene has CDR1 SGDLS and CDR2 YYNGEE. Trimming removed 0 bases from V and 8 bases from J; junction bases left unmatched: 5. CDR3 length: 15 residues. This clonotype was detected a few times. The target antigen is unknown. Whenever a sample was processed, at least 6 million PBMCs were isolated. Study outcomes and limitations: The percentage of naive T cells correlated strongly with TCR beta diversity.

The sequenced sample was blood. V is TRBV9 and J is TRBJ2-4, with 10 bases lining up with TRBD2. This TCR was sampled from a woman aged 55-69 years in good health. Written as DNA, the CDR3 is TGTGCCAGCAGCGTAGAATTAGCGGGAGGTTACATTCAGTACTTC. Encoded protein: CASSVELAGGYIQYF.